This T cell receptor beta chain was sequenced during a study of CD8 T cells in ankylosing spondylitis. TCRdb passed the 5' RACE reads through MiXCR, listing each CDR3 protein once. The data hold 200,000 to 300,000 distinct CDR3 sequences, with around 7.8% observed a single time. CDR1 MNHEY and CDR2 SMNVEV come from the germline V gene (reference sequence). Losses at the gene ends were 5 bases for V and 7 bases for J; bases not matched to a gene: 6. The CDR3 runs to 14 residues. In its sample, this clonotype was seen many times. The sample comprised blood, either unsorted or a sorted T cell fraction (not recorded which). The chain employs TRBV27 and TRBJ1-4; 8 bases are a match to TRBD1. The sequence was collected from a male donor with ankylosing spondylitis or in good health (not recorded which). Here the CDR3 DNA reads TGTGCCAGCAGTCCACAGGGGGAAAGTGAAAAACTGTTTTTT. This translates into CASSPQGESEKLFF.